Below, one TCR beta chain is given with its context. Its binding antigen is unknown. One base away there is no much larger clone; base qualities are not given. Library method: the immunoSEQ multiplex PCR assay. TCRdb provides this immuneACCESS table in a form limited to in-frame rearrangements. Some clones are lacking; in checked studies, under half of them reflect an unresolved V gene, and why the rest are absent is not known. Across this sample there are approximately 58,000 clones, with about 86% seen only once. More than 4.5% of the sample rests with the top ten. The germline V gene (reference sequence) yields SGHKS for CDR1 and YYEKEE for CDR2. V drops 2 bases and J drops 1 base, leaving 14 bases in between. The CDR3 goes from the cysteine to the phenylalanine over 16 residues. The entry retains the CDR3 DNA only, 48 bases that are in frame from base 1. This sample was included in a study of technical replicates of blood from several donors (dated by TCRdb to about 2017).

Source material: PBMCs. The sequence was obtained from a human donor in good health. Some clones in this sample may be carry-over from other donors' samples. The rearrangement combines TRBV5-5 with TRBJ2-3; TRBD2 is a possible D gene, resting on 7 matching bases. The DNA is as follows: TGTGCCAGCAGCTTAGTGGCGGGGGCCCGCACAGATACGCAGTATTTT. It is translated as CASSLVAGARTDTQYF.